The sequence of this TCR beta chain was determined in a study of blood T cell repertoires in COVID-19. Looking at the study overall: T cells, B-cell-depleted T cells, or PBMCs supplied cDNA or gDNA.

Self-reported history from a screening survey and questionnaire set each donor's cohort. V dropped 4 bases and J dropped 5 bases, with 12 bases sitting between them. This CDR3 has 14 residues. CDR1 and CDR2 from the germline V gene are MDHEN and SYDVKM. Assay used: immunoSEQ multiplex PCR; TCRdb lists only in-frame clones, some missing. The sample lists over 250,000 clones; around 90% were seen once. The sample was PBMCs or T cells enriched from blood (not recorded which). The origin of this receptor is a woman aged 60-70 years in a cohort exposed to, infected with or recovered from COVID-19 (not recorded which). The chain recombines TRBV28 with TRBJ2-1; tentatively, D is TRBD2 (7 bases). As DNA, the CDR3 is TGTGCCAGCAGTTCCGGGGGGCTTAACAATGAGCAGTTCTTC. Its protein product is CASSSGGLNNEQFF.